This TCR beta chain comes out of a study of cytomegalovirus exposure and HLA in healthy donors. At the level of the study: For the roughly 400 genotyped donors, about 79% fell within the Caucasian-associated ancestry cluster.

The study ran its PCR with 60 Vbeta and 13 Jbeta primers. TCRdb keeps only in-frame clones here, not all; method: immunoSEQ multiplex PCR. Of about 260,000 clones detected, almost 85% appear once; the ten largest clones hold 2%. From germline, CDR1 is MNHNS and CDR2 SASEGT. Trimming took off 6 bases at V and 2 bases at J, with 15 bases between the two ends. The CDR3 has 15 amino acids. To note about this clone: In the same sample, other DNA sequences code for this CDR3.

The sequenced sample was PBMCs. V usage is TRBV6-1 and J usage is TRBJ2-3; TRBD2 might be the D (6 bases). This clonotype originated in a middle-aged woman in good health and CMV-seropositive. CDR3 in amino acids: CASSPGGGLTDTQYF. The CDR3 DNA sequence: TGTGCCAGCAGCCCTGGTGGAGGGCTCACAGATACGCAGTATTTT.